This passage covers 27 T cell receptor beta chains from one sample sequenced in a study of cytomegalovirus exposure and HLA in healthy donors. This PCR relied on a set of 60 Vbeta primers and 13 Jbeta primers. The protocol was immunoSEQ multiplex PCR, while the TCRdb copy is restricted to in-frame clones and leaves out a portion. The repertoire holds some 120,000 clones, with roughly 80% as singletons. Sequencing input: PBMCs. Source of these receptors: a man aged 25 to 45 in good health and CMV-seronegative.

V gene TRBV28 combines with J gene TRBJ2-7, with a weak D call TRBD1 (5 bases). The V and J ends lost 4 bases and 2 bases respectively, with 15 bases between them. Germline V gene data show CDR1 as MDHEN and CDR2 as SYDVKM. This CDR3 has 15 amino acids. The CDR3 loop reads CASSYPPPRAYEQYF. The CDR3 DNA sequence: TGTGCCAGCAGTTACCCACCCCCCAGGGCCTACGAGCAGTACTTC.

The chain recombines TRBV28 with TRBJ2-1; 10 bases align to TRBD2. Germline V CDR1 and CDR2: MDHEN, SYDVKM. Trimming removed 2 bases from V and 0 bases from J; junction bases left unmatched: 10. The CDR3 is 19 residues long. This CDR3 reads CASSLPGTSGESSYNEQFF. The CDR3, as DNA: TGTGCCAGCAGTTTACCCGGTACTAGCGGGGAAAGCTCCTACAATGAGCAGTTCTTC.

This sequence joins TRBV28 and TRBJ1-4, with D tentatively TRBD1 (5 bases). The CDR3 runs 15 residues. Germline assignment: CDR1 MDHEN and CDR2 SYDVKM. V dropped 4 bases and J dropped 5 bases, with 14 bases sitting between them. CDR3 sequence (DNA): TGTGCCAGCAGTTCGGCAACGACAGCAAATGAAAAACTGTTTTTT. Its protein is CASSSATTANEKLFF.

CDR3 nucleotides: TGTGCCAGCTCACCAGGTGGTGGCCGCTCTGGGGCCAACGTCCTGACTTTC. Residues: CASSPGGGRSGANVLTF. The rearrangement joins TRBV18 to TRBJ2-6; D is unresolved. CDR1 and CDR2 (germline): KGHSH, LQKENI. This CDR3 comprises 17 residues. V was shortened by 2 bases and J by 0 bases, with 11 bases between the two germline ends.

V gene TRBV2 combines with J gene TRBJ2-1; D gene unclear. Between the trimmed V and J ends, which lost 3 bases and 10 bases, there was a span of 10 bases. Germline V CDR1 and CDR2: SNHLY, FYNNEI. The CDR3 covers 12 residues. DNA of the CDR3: TGTGCCAGCAGTGATAAGAAACACGAGCAGTTCTTC. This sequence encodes CASSDKKHEQFF.

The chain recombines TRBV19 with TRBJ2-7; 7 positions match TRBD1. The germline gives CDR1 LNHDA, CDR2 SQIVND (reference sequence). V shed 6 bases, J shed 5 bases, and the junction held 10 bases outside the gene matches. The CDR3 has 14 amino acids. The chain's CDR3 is CASSSRQGSHEQYF. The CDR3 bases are TGTGCCAGTAGCAGTAGACAGGGCAGCCACGAGCAGTACTTC.

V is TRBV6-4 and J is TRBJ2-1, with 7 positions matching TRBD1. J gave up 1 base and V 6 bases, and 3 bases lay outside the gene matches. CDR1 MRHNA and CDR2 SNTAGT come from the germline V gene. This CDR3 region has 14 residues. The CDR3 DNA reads TGTGCCAGCAGGAGGGACAGTTCCTACAATGAGCAGTTCTTC. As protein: CASRRDSSYNEQFF.

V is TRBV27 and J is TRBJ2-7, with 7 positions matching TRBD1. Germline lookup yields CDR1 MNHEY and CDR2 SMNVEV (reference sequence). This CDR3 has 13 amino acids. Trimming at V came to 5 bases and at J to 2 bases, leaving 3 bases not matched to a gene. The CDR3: CASSPGQPYEQYF. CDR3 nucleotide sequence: TGTGCCAGCAGTCCGGGACAGCCCTACGAGCAGTACTTC.

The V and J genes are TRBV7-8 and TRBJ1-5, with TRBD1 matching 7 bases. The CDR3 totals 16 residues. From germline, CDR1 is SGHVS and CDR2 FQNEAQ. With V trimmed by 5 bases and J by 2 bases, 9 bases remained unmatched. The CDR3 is CASSGVQGIGNQPQHF. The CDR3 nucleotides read TGTGCCAGCAGCGGCGTACAGGGGATCGGCAATCAGCCCCAGCATTTT.

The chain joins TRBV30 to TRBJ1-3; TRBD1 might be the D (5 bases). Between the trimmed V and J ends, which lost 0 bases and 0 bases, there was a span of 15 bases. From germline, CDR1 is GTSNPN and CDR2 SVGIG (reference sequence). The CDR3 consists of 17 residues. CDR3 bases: TGTGCCTGGAGTGTACCCCGACAGAGCCCCTCTGGAAACACCATATATTTT. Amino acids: CAWSVPRQSPSGNTIYF.

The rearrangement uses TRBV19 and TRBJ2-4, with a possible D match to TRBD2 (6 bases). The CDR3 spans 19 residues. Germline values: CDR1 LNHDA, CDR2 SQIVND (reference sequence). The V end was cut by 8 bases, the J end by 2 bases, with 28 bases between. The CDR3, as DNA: TGTGCCAGTCTGGGGGGAGCAGCGGTCGGCTACGGGTCCAAAAACATTCAGTACTTC. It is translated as CASLGGAAVGYGSKNIQYF.

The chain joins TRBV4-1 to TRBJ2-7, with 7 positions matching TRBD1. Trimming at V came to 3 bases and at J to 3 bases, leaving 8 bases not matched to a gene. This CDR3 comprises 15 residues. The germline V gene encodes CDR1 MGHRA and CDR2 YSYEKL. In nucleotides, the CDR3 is TGCGCCAGCAGCCAGGACAGGTTAGGCCACTACGAGCAGTACTTC. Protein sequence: CASSQDRLGHYEQYF.

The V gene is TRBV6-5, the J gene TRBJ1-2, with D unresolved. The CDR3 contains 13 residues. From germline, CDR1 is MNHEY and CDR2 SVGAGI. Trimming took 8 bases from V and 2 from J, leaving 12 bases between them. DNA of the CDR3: TGTGCCAGCCGCGGGGAGGGAAACTATGGCTACACCTTC. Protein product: CASRGEGNYGYTF.

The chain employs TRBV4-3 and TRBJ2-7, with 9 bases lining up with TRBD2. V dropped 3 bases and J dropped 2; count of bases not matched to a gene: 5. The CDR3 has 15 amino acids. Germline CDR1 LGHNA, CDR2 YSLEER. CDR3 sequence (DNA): TGCGCCAGCAGCCAGGGGCTAGCGGGAACCTACGAGCAGTACTTC. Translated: CASSQGLAGTYEQYF.

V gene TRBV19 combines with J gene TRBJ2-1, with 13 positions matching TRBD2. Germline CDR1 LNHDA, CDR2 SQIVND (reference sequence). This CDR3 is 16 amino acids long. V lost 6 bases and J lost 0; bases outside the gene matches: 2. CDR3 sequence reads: CASSRTSGSSYNEQFF. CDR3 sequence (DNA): TGTGCCAGTAGCAGGACTAGCGGGAGCTCCTACAATGAGCAGTTCTTC.

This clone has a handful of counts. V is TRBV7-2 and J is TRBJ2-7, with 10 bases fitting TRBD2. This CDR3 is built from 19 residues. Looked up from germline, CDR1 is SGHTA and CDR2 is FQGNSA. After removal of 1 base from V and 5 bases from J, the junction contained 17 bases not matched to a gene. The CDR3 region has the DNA TGTGCCAGCAGCTTAGGTCGTCTGGCTAGCGGGAGTAGGTTGGACGAGCAGTACTTC. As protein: CASSLGRLASGSRLDEQYF.

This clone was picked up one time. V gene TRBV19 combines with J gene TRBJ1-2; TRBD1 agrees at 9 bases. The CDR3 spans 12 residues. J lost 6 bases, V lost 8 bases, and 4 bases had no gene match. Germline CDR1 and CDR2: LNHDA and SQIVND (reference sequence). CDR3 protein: CASLQGADGYTF. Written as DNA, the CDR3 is TGTGCCAGTTTACAGGGGGCAGATGGCTACACCTTC.

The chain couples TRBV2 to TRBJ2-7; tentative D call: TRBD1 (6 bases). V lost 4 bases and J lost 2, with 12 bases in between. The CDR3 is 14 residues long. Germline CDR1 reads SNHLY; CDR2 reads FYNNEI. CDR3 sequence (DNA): TGTGCCAGCAGTGGACAGGTTCGGACCTACGAGCAGTACTTC. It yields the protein CASSGQVRTYEQYF.

CDR3 protein: CASRQPGQGHHGYTF. The CDR3 DNA sequence: TGTGCCAGCAGACAACCGGGACAGGGTCACCATGGCTACACCTTC. V usage is TRBV27 and J usage is TRBJ1-2, with 9 bases fitting TRBD1. The CDR3 consists of 15 residues. Germline CDR1 reads MNHEY; CDR2 reads SMNVEV (reference sequence). Trimming at V came to 6 bases and at J to 6 bases, leaving 11 bases not matched to a gene.

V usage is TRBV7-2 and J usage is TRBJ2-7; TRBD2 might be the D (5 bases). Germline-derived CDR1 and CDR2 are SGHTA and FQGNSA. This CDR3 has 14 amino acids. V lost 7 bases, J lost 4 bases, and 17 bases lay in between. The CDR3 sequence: CASKPLAGMYEQYF. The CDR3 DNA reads TGTGCCAGCAAACCGTTGGCGGGTATGTACGAGCAGTACTTC.

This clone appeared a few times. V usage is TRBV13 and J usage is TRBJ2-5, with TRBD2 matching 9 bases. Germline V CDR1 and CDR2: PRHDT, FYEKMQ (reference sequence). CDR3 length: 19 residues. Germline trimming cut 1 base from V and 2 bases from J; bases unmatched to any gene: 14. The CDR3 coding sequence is TGTGCCAGCAGCTTAGTTAGCCTCGCGGGGACTAGCAGGCAAGAGACCCAGTACTTC. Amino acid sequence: CASSLVSLAGTSRQETQYF.

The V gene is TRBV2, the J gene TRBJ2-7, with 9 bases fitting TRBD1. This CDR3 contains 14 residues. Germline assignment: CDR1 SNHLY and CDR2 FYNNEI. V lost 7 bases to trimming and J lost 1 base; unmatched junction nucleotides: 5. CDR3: CASILGTGSYEQYF. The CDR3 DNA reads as TGTGCCAGCATTCTAGGGACAGGGTCCTACGAGCAGTACTTC.

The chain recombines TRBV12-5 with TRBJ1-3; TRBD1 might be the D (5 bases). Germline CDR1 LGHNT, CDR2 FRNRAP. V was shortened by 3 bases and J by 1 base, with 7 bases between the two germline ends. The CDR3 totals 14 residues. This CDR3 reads CASGFYRSGNTIYF. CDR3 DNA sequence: TGTGCTAGTGGTTTTTACAGGTCTGGAAACACCATATATTTT. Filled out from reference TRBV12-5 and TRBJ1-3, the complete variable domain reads DARVTQTPRHKVTEMGQEVTMRCQPILGHNTVFWYRQTMMQGLELLAYFRNRAPLDDSGMPKDRFSAEMPDATLATLKIQPSEPRDSAVYFCASGFYRSGNTIYFGEGSWLTVV.

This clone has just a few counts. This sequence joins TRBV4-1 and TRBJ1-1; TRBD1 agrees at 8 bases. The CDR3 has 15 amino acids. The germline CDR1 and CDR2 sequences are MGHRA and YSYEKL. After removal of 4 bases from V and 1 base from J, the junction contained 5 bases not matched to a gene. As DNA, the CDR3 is TGCGCCAGCAGCCGAATCGGGACAGGGAACACTGAAGCTTTCTTT. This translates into CASSRIGTGNTEAFF.

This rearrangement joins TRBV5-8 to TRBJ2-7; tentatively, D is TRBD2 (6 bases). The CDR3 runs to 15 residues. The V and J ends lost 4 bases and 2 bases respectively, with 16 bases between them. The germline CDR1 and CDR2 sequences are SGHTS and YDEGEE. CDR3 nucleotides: TGTGCCAGCAGCGCCTCTCCTAGCGTGACCTACGAGCAGTACTTC. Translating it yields CASSASPSVTYEQYF.

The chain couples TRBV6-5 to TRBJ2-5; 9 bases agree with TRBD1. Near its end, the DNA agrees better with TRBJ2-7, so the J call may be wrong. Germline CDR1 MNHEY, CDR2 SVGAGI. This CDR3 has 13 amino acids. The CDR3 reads CASTGGVSYEQYF. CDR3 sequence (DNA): TGTGCCAGTACAGGGGGCGTCTCCTACGAGCAGTACTTC.

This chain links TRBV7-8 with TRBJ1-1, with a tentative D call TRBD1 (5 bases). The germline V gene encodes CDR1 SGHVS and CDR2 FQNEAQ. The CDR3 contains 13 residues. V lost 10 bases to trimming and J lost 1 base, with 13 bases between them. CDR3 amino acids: CATHSGENTEAFF. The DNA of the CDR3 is TGTGCCACCCATTCGGGGGAGAACACTGAAGCTTTCTTT.